The 32 T cell receptor beta chains below come from one sample, sequenced in a study of memory CD4+ T cells and cytomegalovirus serostatus. The sort gate was single viable CD3+CD4+CD8-CD45RO+ cells for memory CD4+ T cells. Clones were read by immunoSEQ multiplex PCR, and TCRdb kept only the in-frame ones, dropping some. The sample lists under 80,000 clones, about 73% seen once, with 2.5% to 3% in the top ten. Sequenced input: memory CD4+ T cells from blood. Every receptor here comes from an adult in good health and CMV-seropositive.

In its sample, this clone was seen a few times. The gene calls are TRBV28 and TRBJ2-7; unclear D gene. The CDR3 length is 11 residues. CDR1 is MDHEN, CDR2 SYDVKM, per germline. Trimming took 4 bases from V and 10 from J, leaving 11 bases between them. DNA for the CDR3: TGTGCCAGCAGTTCCGCCGTGGTTCAGTACTTC. Translating it yields CASSSAVVQYF.

Here the CDR3 reads CSVSGSTGLGGYTF. The CDR3 DNA reads as TGCAGCGTTTCCGGGAGTACAGGGTTAGGTGGCTACACCTTC. The chain combines TRBV29-1 with TRBJ1-2, with a tentative D call TRBD1 (6 bases). CDR3 size: 14 residues. Germline loops: CDR1 SQVTM, CDR2 ANQGSEA. V was shortened by 5 bases and J by 7 bases, with 20 bases between the two germline ends.

This chain uses TRBV5-1 with TRBJ2-3; 7 bases align to TRBD1. The CDR3 runs 15 residues. Germline CDR1 SGHRS, CDR2 YFSETQ. Trimming at V came to 3 bases and at J to 0 bases, leaving 4 bases not matched to a gene. The CDR3 bases are TGCGCCAGCAGCTGGATGGGACAGAGCACAGATACGCAGTATTTT. This codes for CASSWMGQSTDTQYF.

J is TRBJ2-3 and V is TRBV30; 12 bases match TRBD2. In germline, CDR1 is GTSNPN, CDR2 SVGIG (reference sequence). After removal of 3 bases from V and 2 bases from J, the junction contained 15 bases not matched to a gene. The CDR3 sequence is 19 residues long. The DNA of the CDR3 is TGTGCCTGGAGGCCGACTAGCGGGAGAGTGGACCTCGACACAGATACGCAGTATTTT. The encoded protein is CAWRPTSGRVDLDTDTQYF.

This chain connects TRBV7-9 to TRBJ1-2; D uncertain. Per germline, CDR1 SEHNR and CDR2 FQNEAQ (reference sequence). With 2 bases removed from V and 6 bases from J, the gap between germline ends came to 10 bases. This CDR3 is built from 13 residues. CDR3: CASSLRPLDGYTF. CDR3 DNA: TGTGCCAGCAGCTTAAGGCCGCTGGATGGCTACACCTTC. Complete variable domain (other parts from reference TRBV7-9 and TRBJ1-2): DTGVSQNPRHKITKRGQNVTFRCDPISEHNRLYWYRQTLGQGPEFLTYFQNEAQLEKSRLLSDRFSAERPKGSFSTLEIQRTEQGDSAMYLCASSLRPLDGYTFGSGTRLTVV.

The gene calls are TRBV4-2 and TRBJ2-1, with 7 bases that match TRBD2. V was pared by 0 bases and J by 7 bases, with 15 bases of the junction left unmatched. Germline assignment: CDR1 LGHNA and CDR2 YNFKEQ. CDR3 length equals 18 residues. DNA of the CDR3: TGTGCCAGCAGCCAAGATCAGGGCGGGGGAAGCTGGGGGAATGAGCAGTTCTTC. Residues: CASSQDQGGGSWGNEQFF.

This clone has a handful of counts. The chain combines TRBV6-5 with TRBJ2-2, with D hard to call. CDR1 MNHEY and CDR2 SVGAGI come from the germline V gene. V was clipped by 8 bases and J by 6 bases, with 13 bases between them. This CDR3 region has 13 residues. This chain's CDR3 is CASREQTAGELFF. CDR3 DNA sequence: TGTGCCAGCCGAGAACAAACGGCCGGGGAGCTGTTTTTT.

V and J are TRBV12-2 and TRBJ2-2. TRBV12-2 is marked as a pseudogene. CDR3 length: 14 residues. DNA for the CDR3: TGTGCAAGTCGCTTAAGGTCTTTGGCCGGGGAGCTGTTTTTT. The encoded protein is CASRLRSLAGELFF.

The CDR3 protein is CASSPSTGTGVFGYTF. Written as DNA, the CDR3 is TGTGCCAGCTCACCATCCACAGGGACAGGGGTATTTGGCTACACCTTC. V is TRBV18 and J is TRBJ1-2; 10 bases are a match to TRBD1. Unmatched junction bases numbered 10, after V lost 2 bases and J lost 7 bases. CDR3 length: 16 amino acids. Germline-derived CDR1 and CDR2 are KGHSH and LQKENI.

CDR3 amino acids: CASRQGQGANYGYTF. The DNA of the CDR3 is TGTGCCAGCAGACAAGGACAGGGGGCTAACTATGGCTACACCTTC. The chain employs TRBV2 and TRBJ1-2, with TRBD1 matching over 10 bases. The CDR3 is 15 residues long. The ends lost 6 bases at V and 0 bases at J; junction bases unmatched: 4. Germline V gene lookup returns CDR1 SNHLY and CDR2 FYNNEI.

The V call is TRBV6-5, the J call TRBJ2-7; maybe TRBD2 (5 bases). The CDR3 totals 14 residues. From germline, CDR1 is MNHEY and CDR2 SVGAGI. Between the trimmed V and J ends, which lost 11 bases and 0 bases, there was a span of 17 bases. The chain's CDR3 is CAPSGQRNSYEQYV. The CDR3 coding sequence is TGTGCCCCATCGGGCCAGCGGAACTCCTACGAGCAGTACGTC.

The genes are TRBV5-5 and TRBJ1-1; D is possibly TRBD1 (5 bases). This CDR3 comprises 14 residues. The V and J ends lost 3 bases and 7 bases respectively, with 16 bases between them. In germline, CDR1 is SGHKS, CDR2 YYEKEE (reference sequence). CDR3 in amino acids: CASSWDLRGDEAFF. The CDR3, as DNA: TGTGCCAGCAGCTGGGACCTGAGAGGAGATGAAGCTTTCTTT.

This clone appeared a few times. The gene calls are TRBV9 and TRBJ2-3; D not resolved. Trimming removed 3 bases at V and 3 bases at J, with 11 bases between. The CDR3 loop spans 14 amino acids. The germline V gene encodes CDR1 SGDLS and CDR2 YYNGEE. CDR3 nucleotides: TGTGCCAGCAGCGCCCAATTTGGGACAGATACGCAGTATTTT. Residues: CASSAQFGTDTQYF.

The chain uses TRBV6-1 and TRBJ2-5, with a tentative D call TRBD2 (5 bases). This CDR3 contains 14 residues. The V end lost 1 base, the J end lost 2 bases, and 8 bases lay between the germline ends. CDR1 MNHNS and CDR2 SASEGT come from the germline V gene. In DNA, the CDR3 is TGTGCCAGCAGTGAAGTCCGAGGGCAAGAGACCCAGTACTTC. Residues: CASSEVRGQETQYF.

The J gene is TRBJ1-5, the V gene TRBV19; no definite D call. CDR3 length: 15 amino acids. V was cut by 7 bases and J by 3 bases, with 16 bases left in between. Germline V lookup: CDR1 LNHDA, CDR2 SQIVND (reference sequence). The CDR3 coding sequence is TGTGCCAGTAATTTAGGACCCAACTCCAATCAGCCCCAGCATTTT. Its protein product is CASNLGPNSNQPQHF. The entire variable domain, with the rest obtained from reference TRBV19 and TRBJ1-5, is as follows: DGGITQSPKYLFRKEGQNVTLSCEQNLNHDAMYWYRQDPGQGLRLIYYSQIVNDFQKGDIAEGYSVSREKKESFPLTVTSAQKNPTAFYLCASNLGPNSNQPQHFGDGTRLSIL.

The V call is TRBV7-2, the J call TRBJ1-2, with a weak D call TRBD1 (5 bases). The CDR3 totals 14 residues. Germline assignment: CDR1 SGHTA and CDR2 FQGNSA. V was clipped by 8 bases and J by 7 bases, with 20 bases between them. In DNA, the CDR3 is TGTGCCAGCGGTGGGGGAAGCGTTCCGTCTGGCTACACCTTC. This sequence encodes CASGGGSVPSGYTF. Full variable domain (missing parts from reference TRBV7-2 and TRBJ1-2): GAGVSQSPSNKVTEKGKDVELRCDPISGHTALYWYRQSLGQGLEFLIYFQGNSAPDKSGLPSDRFSAERTGGSVSTLTIQRTQQEDSAVYLCASGGGSVPSGYTFGSGTRLTVV.

Only one count was recorded for this clone. The chain has TRBV19 and TRBJ1-1; D call uncertain. The CDR3 extends over 14 amino acids. The V and J ends lost 0 bases and 1 base respectively, with 6 bases between them. Germline V gene lookup returns CDR1 LNHDA and CDR2 SQIVND (reference sequence). The CDR3 DNA sequence: TGTGCCAGTAGTATAGAAATAGGGAACACTGAAGCTTTCTTT. Translation gives CASSIEIGNTEAFF.

The chain has TRBV5-1 and TRBJ2-2, with a possible D match to TRBD2 (5 bases). The ends were cut back, 0 bases at V and 3 bases at J, with 12 bases in the middle. The length of the CDR3 is 16 residues. Germline CDR1 SGHRS, CDR2 YFSETQ. The CDR3 loop is CASSLGPGKDTGELFF. CDR3 in DNA: TGCGCCAGCAGCTTGGGCCCGGGGAAGGACACCGGGGAGCTGTTTTTT.

The chain carries TRBV11-3 and TRBJ2-6, with D tentatively TRBD1 or TRBD2 (5 bases each). CDR3 length: 16 amino acids. Germline loops: CDR1 SGHNT, CDR2 YENEEA. With 5 bases removed from V and 4 bases from J, the gap between germline ends came to 15 bases. The CDR3 spells CASSQAWGSGANVLTF. In nucleotides, the CDR3 is TGTGCCAGCAGCCAAGCCTGGGGGTCCGGGGCCAACGTCCTGACTTTC.

The rearrangement uses TRBV10-3 and TRBJ2-3; D is ambiguous. Germline CDR1 reads ENHRY; CDR2 reads SYGVKD. Trimming removed 7 bases from V and 6 bases from J, with 8 bases in between. The CDR3 is 11 amino acids. Here the CDR3 DNA reads TGTGCCATCAAGGCTGAGGATACGCAGTATTTT. Translation gives CAIKAEDTQYF.

CDR3 coding DNA: TGCGCCAGCAGCCAAGGTCTCCTCGGAAACCTTAACACTGAAGCTTTCTTT. Translating gives CASSQGLLGNLNTEAFF. The chain uses TRBV4-1 and TRBJ1-1; D is unclear. The CDR3 is made up of 17 amino acids. Germline V gene data show CDR1 as MGHRA and CDR2 as YSYEKL. Trimming took off 1 base at V and 2 bases at J, with 17 bases between the two ends.

V is TRBV9 and J is TRBJ2-3; the D is unclear. There are 14 residues in the CDR3. The ends were cut back, 0 bases at V and 3 bases at J, with 8 bases in the middle. CDR1 and CDR2 (germline): SGDLS, YYNGEE. Written as DNA, the CDR3 is TGTGCCAGCAGCGTAGAACACGGGACAGATACGCAGTATTTT. Translated: CASSVEHGTDTQYF. The complete variable domain, with remaining parts taken from reference TRBV9 and TRBJ2-3, reads DSGVTQTPKHLITATGQRVTLRCSPRSGDLSVYWYQQSLDQGLQFLIQYYNGEERAKGNILERFSAQQFPDLHSELNLSSLELGDSALYFCASSVEHGTDTQYFGPGTRLTVL.

This chain links TRBV11-2 with TRBJ2-7; D is unclear. CDR3 length equals 14 residues. V dropped 6 bases and J dropped 0 bases, with 12 bases sitting between them. CDR1 is SGHAT and CDR2 is FQNNGV in the germline V gene. In nucleotides, the CDR3 is TGTGCCAGCAGACGGACCTCCACCTCCTACGAGCAGTACGTC. It is translated as CASRRTSTSYEQYV.

The chain combines TRBV30 with TRBJ2-1; no clear D. The ends were cut back, 3 bases at V and 3 bases at J, with 12 bases in the middle. There are 14 residues in the CDR3. CDR1 GTSNPN and CDR2 SVGIG come from the germline V gene (reference sequence). CDR3 coding DNA: TGTGCCTGGAGGGGGTCAGTGAACTACAATGAGCAGTTCTTC. Its translation: CAWRGSVNYNEQFF.

This clone has a handful of counts. This sequence joins TRBV7-8 and TRBJ1-2, with D perhaps matching TRBD1 (6 bases). Between the trimmed V and J ends, which lost 1 base and 9 bases, there was a span of 9 bases. CDR3 length: 12 residues. The germline V gene encodes CDR1 SGHVS and CDR2 FQNEAQ. The CDR3 sequence: CASSLDRERYTF. For the CDR3, the DNA is TGTGCCAGCAGCTTAGACAGGGAACGCTACACCTTC. Full variable domain (remainder filled in from reference TRBV7-8 and TRBJ1-2): GAGVSQSPRYKVAKRGQDVALRCDPISGHVSLFWYQQALGQGPEFLTYFQNEAQLDKSGLPSDRFFAERPEGSVSTLKIQRTQQEDSAVYLCASSLDRERYTFGSGTRLTVV.

The chain has TRBV7-2 and TRBJ1-1; 7 positions agree with TRBD1. This CDR3 contains 14 residues. Germline V gives CDR1 SGHTA, CDR2 FQGNSA. The V and J ends lost 3 bases and 6 bases, in that order; junction bases with no gene match: 7. CDR3 amino acids: CASSFWGQKAEAFF. In DNA form, the CDR3 reads TGTGCCAGCAGCTTTTGGGGACAGAAGGCTGAAGCTTTCTTT.

This clone was found once. The chain recombines TRBV6-5 with TRBJ1-2; the D is unclear. CDR3 length: 14 amino acids. Germline CDR1 and CDR2: MNHEY and SVGAGI. V was pared by 4 bases and J by 4 bases, with 13 bases between. The CDR3 coding sequence is TGTGCCAGCAGTTTACGGAGGGAGATCTATGGCTACACCTTC. This encodes CASSLRREIYGYTF.

The chain carries TRBV19 and TRBJ1-5; D may be TRBD1 (5 bases). V was cut by 6 bases and J by 0 bases, with 21 bases left in between. The length of the CDR3 is 18 residues. Germline values: CDR1 LNHDA, CDR2 SQIVND (reference sequence). The CDR3 DNA reads TGTGCCAGTAGGCCTCGCCAGGGAACCTACTATAGCAATCAGCCCCAGCATTTT. Translation gives CASRPRQGTYYSNQPQHF.

This clone has only a few counts. This chain links TRBV6-4 with TRBJ2-3; 10 bases are shared with TRBD2. The germline gives CDR1 MRHNA, CDR2 SNTAGT. This CDR3 is 14 amino acids long. The trim removed 3 bases at V and 3 bases at J, leaving 0 bases unmatched. Here the CDR3 DNA reads TGTGCCAGCAGTGAGGGACTAGCGACAGATACGCAGTATTTT. As protein: CASSEGLATDTQYF.

The gene calls are TRBV4-1 and TRBJ1-2; D is unclear. The ends were cut back, 3 bases at V and 8 bases at J, with 10 bases in the middle. The germline CDR1 and CDR2 sequences are MGHRA and YSYEKL. The CDR3 has 12 amino acids. The CDR3 nucleotides read TGCGCCAGCAGCCAGGATTTCTTGGGCTACACCTTC. Encoded protein: CASSQDFLGYTF.

This clone has just one count. This chain uses TRBV7-6 with TRBJ1-1; D perhaps matches TRBD1 (5 bases). Between the trimmed V and J ends, which lost 0 bases and 13 bases, there was a span of 15 bases. The CDR3 runs 13 residues. Germline V gene lookup returns CDR1 SGHVS and CDR2 FNYEAQ. The CDR3 DNA reads TGTGCCAGCAGCTTAGCCATATCTGGGGGAGTTTTCTTT. It specifies CASSLAISGGVFF.

V gene TRBV5-1 combines with J gene TRBJ2-1; TRBD2 might be the D (5 bases). Germline V lookup: CDR1 SGHRS, CDR2 YFSETQ. The CDR3 is 13 amino acids. The V end was cut by 2 bases, the J end by 7 bases, with 10 bases between. The CDR3 DNA reads as TGCGCCAGCAGCTTCCGGCTAGCAAATGAGCAGTTCTTC. This gives the protein CASSFRLANEQFF.